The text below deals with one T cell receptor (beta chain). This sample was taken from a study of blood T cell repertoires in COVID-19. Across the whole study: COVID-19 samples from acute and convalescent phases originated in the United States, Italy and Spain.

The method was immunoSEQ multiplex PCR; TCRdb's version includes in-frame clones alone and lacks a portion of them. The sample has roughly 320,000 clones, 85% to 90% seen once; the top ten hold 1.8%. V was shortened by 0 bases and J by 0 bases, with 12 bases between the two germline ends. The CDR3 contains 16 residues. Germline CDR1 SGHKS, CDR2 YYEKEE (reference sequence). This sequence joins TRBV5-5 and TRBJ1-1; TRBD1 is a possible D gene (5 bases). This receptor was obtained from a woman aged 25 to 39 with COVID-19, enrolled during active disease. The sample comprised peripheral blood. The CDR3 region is CASSLGAGIMNTEAFF. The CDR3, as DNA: TGTGCCAGCAGCTTGGGTGCAGGGATCATGAACACTGAAGCTTTCTTT.